These 6 T cell receptor beta chains share one sample of origin, sequenced in a study of a mutant IDH1 vaccine in newly diagnosed glioma. What these receptors recognize is not known. The table came from immunoSEQ multiplex PCR; TCRdb's copy has only in-frame clones and leaves some out. The data show roughly 22,000 clones, 82% seen once. Time point here: week 47, end of study. Each vaccine dose was 300 ug of mutant IDH1 20-mer peptide, with topical imiquimod. This material consisted of PBMCs, taken from a glioma patient whose treatment included an IDH1 peptide vaccine. The source is a man in his forties or fifties with glioma. Some clones in this sample may be carry-over from other donors' samples.

This rearrangement joins TRBV7-3 to TRBJ2-2, with D unclear. V was pared by 1 base and J by 4 bases, with 4 bases between. This CDR3 has 13 amino acids. Germline V CDR1 and CDR2: SGHTA, FQGTGA. CDR3 residues: CASSLIGTGELFF. CDR3 nucleotides: TGTGCCAGCAGCTTAATCGGCACCGGGGAGCTGTTTTTT.

The rearrangement links TRBV10-3 to TRBJ2-1; 7 bases are a match to TRBD1. This CDR3 has 13 amino acids. Germline V gene lookup returns CDR1 ENHRY and CDR2 SYGVKD. Trimming removed 4 bases from V and 3 bases from J; junction bases left unmatched: 0. The CDR3 loop reads CAISGTGYNEQFF. CDR3 DNA sequence: TGTGCCATCAGTGGGACAGGCTACAATGAGCAGTTCTTC.

This clone was counted once. This chain joins TRBV10-3 and TRBJ2-7; possible D gene TRBD2, 5 bases. Per germline, CDR1 ENHRY and CDR2 SYGVKD. CDR3 length: 14 amino acids. The V and J ends lost 0 bases and 4 bases respectively, with 10 bases between them. The CDR3 DNA is TGTGCCATCAGTGAGTCTCTCGGACTTTACGAGCAGTACTTC. This codes for CAISESLGLYEQYF.

The chain is built from TRBV5-4 and TRBJ1-2, with a possible D match to TRBD1 (5 bases). V lost 3 bases, J lost 2 bases, and 17 bases lay in between. The CDR3 has 16 amino acids. Germline V gene lookup returns CDR1 SGHNT and CDR2 YYREEE (reference sequence). The CDR3 here is CASSSGGGAGNYGYTF. In DNA form, the CDR3 reads TGTGCCAGCAGCTCGGGGGGGGGTGCAGGGAACTATGGCTACACCTTC.

The chain combines TRBV5-1 with TRBJ1-5; unclear D gene. Trimming stripped 0 bases from V and 5 bases from J, with 6 bases between. Germline loops: CDR1 SGHRS, CDR2 YFSETQ. CDR3 length: 13 amino acids. CDR3 protein: CASSLGADQPQHF. The CDR3 DNA reads TGCGCCAGCAGCTTGGGGGCAGATCAGCCCCAGCATTTT.

This clone appeared a single time. This sample includes further DNA sequences coding for the same CDR3. The chain combines TRBV15 with TRBJ2-7; D is possibly TRBD1 or TRBD2 (5 bases each). From germline, CDR1 is LNHNV and CDR2 YYDKDF (reference sequence). V lost 0 bases, J lost 7 bases, and 10 bases lay in between. This CDR3 comprises 13 residues. CDR3 region: CATSRDRGREQYF. CDR3 DNA: TGTGCCACCAGCAGAGATCGGGGACGGGAGCAGTACTTC.